The 12 T cell receptor beta chains below all came from one sample that was sequenced in a study of tumor and adjacent non-tumor tissue in lung cancer. A modified ARM-PCR protocol with three rounds of nested PCR amplified TCRbeta. TCRdb processed the multiplex PCR reads anew with MiXCR; each CDR3 protein has one entry. The sample lists roughly 74,000 distinct CDR3 sequences; 76% were seen once. RNA was extracted from bulk tissue without any cell sorting. More than 3 cm separated this lung sample from the edge of the tumor. The sample consisted of distant non-tumor lung tissue. The receptor set was obtained from a man between 65 and 85 years old with non-small cell lung cancer.

About this clonotype: The germline gene is not matched at one end of the junction; a read error may be the cause. The J gene is TRBJ2-7, the V gene TRBV6-6, with 7 bases aligning to TRBD1. CDR1 MNHNY and CDR2 SVGAGI come from the germline V gene (reference sequence). The CDR3 has 13 residues. The CDR3 DNA follows: TGTGCCATCAGTACACAGGGGCTCCACGAGCAGTACTTC. Its protein is CAISTQGLHEQYF.

With regard to this clonotype: Germline and junction disagree at one end, which may indicate a read error. The CDR3, as DNA: TGCAGCACTAAGCCCTACCTCCAGAGAGTTCAAGAGACCCATTACTTC. It encodes CSTKPYLQRVQETHYF. The chain is built from TRBV29-1 and TRBJ2-5; D remains ambiguous. In germline, CDR1 is SQVTM, CDR2 ANQGSEA. CDR3 length: 16 residues.

This clonotype was counted a single time. The chain links TRBV2 to TRBJ2-4; D possibly corresponds to TRBD1 (6 bases). V lost 1 base, J lost 8 bases, and 9 bases lay in between. The germline V gene encodes CDR1 SNHLY and CDR2 FYNNEI. This CDR3 is 13 amino acids long. For the CDR3, the DNA is TGTGCCAGCAGTGAAGAACAGGGTTACATTCAGTACTTC. This gives the protein CASSEEQGYIQYF.

Comment on this clonotype: A much bigger clone sits one base away, suggesting this may be a read error. This sequence joins TRBV7-8 and TRBJ2-5; 7 nucleotides agree with TRBD1. The CDR3 has 13 residues. Per germline, CDR1 SGHVS and CDR2 FQNEAQ. The DNA of the CDR3 is TGTGCCAGCACCGTGACAGGGAGAGAGACCCATTACTTC. Translation gives CASTVTGRETHYF.

Comment on this clonotype: A read error may produce the germline difference seen at one junction end. V gene TRBV7-9 combines with J gene TRBJ2-3; TRBD1 matches 8 bases. Germline assignment: CDR1 SEHNR and CDR2 FQNEAQ (reference sequence). The CDR3 runs to 18 residues. The CDR3 DNA is TGTGCCAGCAGCTCCCTGAGTGGACAGGGTTATCCCACATATACGCAGTATTTT. Its translation is CASSSLSGQGYPTYTQYF.

The chain recombines TRBV4-3 with TRBJ2-4; perhaps TRBD1 as D (6 bases). V lost 3 bases, J lost 10 bases, and 16 bases lay in between. The CDR3 has 14 residues. Looked up from germline, CDR1 is LGHNA and CDR2 is YSLEER. DNA for the CDR3: TGCGCCAGCAGCCAGACAGGAGCCAGAAAAATTCAGTACTTC. Its translation is CASSQTGARKIQYF.

As regards this clonotype: Sequence at one end of the junction differs from germline and may be a read error. The gene calls are TRBV12-5 and TRBJ1-5; D not resolved. The germline V gene has CDR1 LGHNT and CDR2 FRNRAP. The CDR3 consists of 14 residues. The CDR3 sequence is CASGLTACSQPQQF. In DNA, the CDR3 is TGTGCTAGTGGCCTTACCGCTTGCAGTCAGCCTCAGCAATTT.

Concerning this clonotype itself: An end of the junction differs from the germline gene, which may be a read error. This chain's CDR3 is CTSRSPEPSSREQFF. CDR3 DNA sequence: TGCACCAGCAGGTCCCCGGAACCCTCTTCCCGTGAGCAGTTCTTC. V usage is TRBV10-2 and J usage is TRBJ2-1; D call uncertain. CDR3 size: 15 residues. Germline V gene lookup returns CDR1 WSHSY and CDR2 SAAADI.

Of note for this clonotype: Because the CDR3 is missing its conserved closing phenylalanine or tryptophan, this is likely a read error. V is TRBV14 and J is TRBJ2-7; TRBD2 is a possible D gene (5 bases). This CDR3 region has 16 residues. The germline gives CDR1 SGHDN, CDR2 FVKESK. The CDR3 region is CASSQRDGRISYKQYL. The CDR3 DNA is TGTGCCAGCAGCCAACGTGATGGGAGAATCTCCTACAAGCAGTACTTA.

Points on this clonotype: The junction does not match germline at one end; this may be a read error. The rearrangement joins TRBV29-1 to TRBJ1-2; D remains unclear. This CDR3 contains 12 residues. The germline gives CDR1 SQVTM, CDR2 ANQGSEA. The CDR3 loop reads CSVSDGLYGYTF. The CDR3 DNA is TGCAGCGTTTCGGACGGCCTCTATGGATACACCTTC.

V usage is TRBV9 and J usage is TRBJ2-2; no clear D. CDR1 is SGDLS, CDR2 YYNGEE, per germline. V lost 4 bases to trimming and J lost 3 bases, with 10 bases between them. This CDR3 is built from 14 residues. The CDR3 loop reads CASSRYRYTGELFF. In DNA, the CDR3 is TGTGCCAGCAGCCGGTACCGATACACCGGGGAGCTGTTTTTT. Full variable domain (remainder filled in from reference TRBV9 and TRBJ2-2): DSGVTQTPKHLITATGQRVTLRCSPRSGDLSVYWYQQSLDQGLQFLIQYYNGEERAKGNILERFSAQQFPDLHSELNLSSLELGDSALYFCASSRYRYTGELFFGEGSRLTVL.

The rearrangement joins TRBV5-6 to TRBJ2-3; TRBD1 matches 10 bases. Germline-derived CDR1 and CDR2 are SGHDT and YYEEEE. Trimming removed 8 bases from V and 7 bases from J; junction bases left unmatched: 10. The CDR3 extends over 14 amino acids. The CDR3 region is CASSHGTGVNTQYF. The DNA for the CDR3 is TGTGCCAGTAGCCATGGGACAGGGGTAAATACGCAGTATTTT. Together with reference TRBV5-6 and TRBJ2-3, the CDR3 gives the full variable domain: DAGVTQSPTHLIKTRGQQVTLRCSPKSGHDTVSWYQQALGQGPQFIFQYYEEEERQRGNFPDRFSGHQFPNYSSELNVNALLLGDSALYLCASSHGTGVNTQYFGPGTRLTVL.